A selection of T cell receptor beta chains follows, all from one sample in a study of cytomegalovirus exposure and HLA in healthy donors. Measured with immunoSEQ multiplex PCR; TCRdb has only the in-frame clones, and not every one. The sample lists over 45,000 clones; about four fifths were seen once. The sample taken for sequencing was PBMCs. Receptors originate from a boy aged 10-17 years in good health and CMV-seropositive. CDR3s include the opening cysteine and the closing phenylalanine or tryptophan. D genes are given only for firm matches.

d_call: .
j_call: TRBJ1-2
v_call: TRBV4-2
cdr3_aa: CASRSDSHGYTF

d_call: TRBD1
j_call: TRBJ2-5
v_call: TRBV18
cdr3_aa: CASSRDRREETQYF

d_call: TRBD1
j_call: TRBJ2-7
v_call: TRBV7-9
cdr3_aa: CASSFGQGRGEQYF

d_call: .
j_call: .
v_call: TRBV5-5
cdr3_aa: CASSLESGGRYEQYF

d_call: .
j_call: TRBJ1-5
v_call: TRBV19
cdr3_aa: CASSRAEVGNQPQHF

d_call: .
j_call: TRBJ1-2
v_call: TRBV9
cdr3_aa: CASSLDRYGYTF

d_call: .
j_call: TRBJ1-2
v_call: TRBV10-3
cdr3_aa: CAIRRQAYPYGYTF

d_call: .
j_call: TRBJ1-6
v_call: TRBV27
cdr3_aa: CASSLYRGGNSPLHF

d_call: TRBD2
j_call: TRBJ2-2
v_call: TRBV7-8
cdr3_aa: CASSSLQPGLAGPGGELFF

d_call: .
j_call: TRBJ1-1
v_call: TRBV18
cdr3_aa: CASSPPRLTEAFF

d_call: .
j_call: TRBJ1-3
v_call: TRBV13
cdr3_aa: CASSSGVAGNTIYF

d_call: .
j_call: TRBJ2-7
v_call: TRBV6-6
cdr3_aa: CASRRPGGGVYEQYF

d_call: TRBD1
j_call: .
v_call: TRBV6-1
cdr3_aa: CASSERDSYSYEQYF

d_call: .
j_call: TRBJ2-1
v_call: TRBV6-6
cdr3_aa: CASRGWRSTPHNEQFF

d_call: .
j_call: TRBJ1-1
v_call: TRBV6-5
cdr3_aa: CASQDTYTEAFF

d_call: .
j_call: TRBJ2-3
v_call: TRBV7-6
cdr3_aa: CASSLVSGPDTQYF

d_call: TRBD1
j_call: TRBJ1-3
v_call: TRBV4-1
cdr3_aa: CASSQDQFSGQVFSGNTIYF

d_call: TRBD2
j_call: TRBJ2-1
v_call: TRBV7-9
cdr3_aa: CASSSPPGGEYSYNEQFF

d_call: TRBD2
j_call: TRBJ2-5
v_call: TRBV10-3
cdr3_aa: CAISETSGEQETQYF

d_call: .
j_call: .
v_call: TRBV7-9
cdr3_aa: CASSLYSHSYEQYF

d_call: TRBD1
j_call: TRBJ1-1
v_call: TRBV6-1
cdr3_aa: CASRSRGQAGTEAFF

d_call: .
j_call: TRBJ2-5
v_call: TRBV6-1
cdr3_aa: CASSVRGPQETQYF

d_call: TRBD1
j_call: TRBJ1-5
v_call: TRBV2
cdr3_aa: CASRQGGSQPQHF

d_call: TRBD2
j_call: TRBJ2-1
v_call: TRBV7-2
cdr3_aa: CASSFSGGAEREQFF

d_call: TRBD2
j_call: TRBJ2-5
v_call: TRBV6-4
cdr3_aa: CASSKTSGGQETQYF

d_call: .
j_call: TRBJ1-1
v_call: TRBV10-1
cdr3_aa: CASSSDWDTEAFF

d_call: TRBD1
j_call: TRBJ1-1
v_call: TRBV7-9
cdr3_aa: CSSSLSDREWSGTEAFF

d_call: .
j_call: TRBJ2-7
v_call: TRBV6-1
cdr3_aa: CATQYQGTYEQYF

d_call: .
j_call: TRBJ2-1
v_call: TRBV6-1
cdr3_aa: CASYSYNEQFF

d_call: .
j_call: TRBJ2-1
v_call: TRBV11-2
cdr3_aa: CASSLDGAYNEQFF

d_call: TRBD1
j_call: TRBJ2-3
v_call: TRBV10-3
cdr3_aa: CAIGQEISTDTQYF

d_call: TRBD1
j_call: TRBJ2-3
v_call: TRBV14
cdr3_aa: CASSQQGAKQYF

d_call: .
j_call: TRBJ2-1
v_call: TRBV6-5
cdr3_aa: CASSLRGIHNEQFF

d_call: .
j_call: TRBJ1-6
v_call: TRBV4-1
cdr3_aa: CASSQPSPGNSPLHF

d_call: TRBD1
j_call: TRBJ1-1
v_call: TRBV5-1
cdr3_aa: CASSYRQGASEAFF